Presented here are 9 T cell receptor beta chains from one specimen sequenced in a study of response to subunit inactivated influenza vaccine. TCRdb reanalysed the RT-PCR reads using MiXCR and keeps one entry per CDR3 protein. Of about 520,000 distinct CDR3 sequences detected, less than 7.5% appear once; the ten largest clones hold approximately 14%. Material: PBMCs from blood, obtained less than 30 months after vaccination. The receptors here all came from a man between 50 and 70 years old who received an inactivated influenza vaccine.

This clonotype was detected a few times. The chain couples TRBV11-2 to TRBJ2-1, with 13 bases that match TRBD2. V lost 6 bases, J lost 7 bases, and 12 bases stayed unmatched. The CDR3 is made up of 17 amino acids. CDR1 is SGHAT, CDR2 FQNNGV, per germline. The CDR3 is CASRRRLAGGDANEQFF. The CDR3 coding sequence is TGTGCCAGCAGGCGTAGACTAGCGGGAGGAGACGCAAATGAGCAGTTCTTC.

This clonotype was detected ten times or more. The chain is built from TRBV7-9 and TRBJ2-1; 9 nucleotides align to TRBD2. In germline, CDR1 is SEHNR, CDR2 FQNEAQ (reference sequence). J gave up 9 bases and V 2 bases, and 5 bases lay outside the gene matches. The CDR3 loop spans 14 amino acids. CDR3 nucleotides: TGTGCCAGCAGCTTATCGGGGACTAGCAGTGAGCAGTTCTTC. It encodes CASSLSGTSSEQFF. The variable domain in full, completed from reference TRBV7-9 and TRBJ2-1, reads DTGVSQNPRHKITKRGQNVTFRCDPISEHNRLYWYRQTLGQGPEFLTYFQNEAQLEKSRLLSDRFSAERPKGSFSTLEIQRTEQGDSAMYLCASSLSGTSSEQFFGPGTRLTVL.

This clonotype was found a few times. The V and J genes are TRBV11-1 and TRBJ2-1; unclear D gene. The CDR3 has 16 residues. The germline V gene has CDR1 SGHAT and CDR2 FQDESV (reference sequence). The V gene lost 1 base and the J gene lost 5 bases, with 15 bases spanning the gap. Here the CDR3 DNA reads TGTGCCAGCAGCTTAGAGGCCCGTGGAGTGAACAATGAGCAGTTCTTC. This translates into CASSLEARGVNNEQFF. The whole variable domain, remainder taken from reference TRBV11-1 and TRBJ2-1, is EAEVAQSPRYKITEKSQAVAFWCDPISGHATLYWYRQILGQGPELLVQFQDESVVDDSQLPKDRFSAERLKGVDSTLKIQPAELGDSAMYLCASSLEARGVNNEQFFGPGTRLTVL.

This clonotype was picked up a small number of times. The V and J genes are TRBV9 and TRBJ1-2; 7 nucleotides match TRBD1. The CDR3 totals 16 residues. Germline assignment: CDR1 SGDLS and CDR2 YYNGEE. The trim removed 0 bases at V and 4 bases at J, leaving 9 bases unmatched. CDR3 DNA: TGTGCCAGCAGCGTAGCCTCCACAGGGGACGGCTATGGCTACACCTTC. Protein sequence: CASSVASTGDGYGYTF.

This clonotype was counted only a few times. The chain links TRBV12-3 or TRBV12-4 to TRBJ2-5, with 10 bases matching TRBD1. The ends lost 3 bases at V and 5 bases at J; junction bases unmatched: 6. The CDR3 has 15 residues. The CDR3 DNA sequence: TGTGCCAGCAGTTTTGGGACAGGGGTCGGGGAGACCCAGTACTTC. Its translation is CASSFGTGVGETQYF.

This clonotype has just a few counts. The rearrangement uses TRBV20-1 and TRBJ2-1; TRBD2 aligns across 7 bases. V shed 6 bases and J 5 bases; nucleotides not matched to a gene: 7. The CDR3 sequence is 13 residues long. Germline CDR1 is DFQATT and CDR2 is SNEGSKA (reference sequence). CDR3 nucleotides: TGCAGTGCCGGGGGGAGCGCCAACAATGAGCAGTTCTTC. Translating gives CSAGGSANNEQFF.

This clonotype was picked up many times. The V gene is TRBV20-1, the J gene TRBJ2-1; no firm D call. Germline lookup yields CDR1 DFQATT and CDR2 SNEGSKA (reference sequence). The V end was cut by 3 bases, the J end by 3 bases, with 12 bases between. This CDR3 region has 14 residues. The CDR3 DNA is TGCAGTGCTAGGAGACTGGAACGCTACAATGAGCAGTTCTTC. Translation: CSARRLERYNEQFF.

The V call is TRBV12-3 or TRBV12-4, the J call TRBJ1-6; D is unresolved. Trimming took 6 bases from V and 10 from J, leaving 10 bases between them. This CDR3 has 12 amino acids. The CDR3, as DNA: TGTGCCAGCAGATCCGGTTGGTCACCCCTCCACTTT. It translates to CASRSGWSPLHF.

The rearrangement links TRBV18 to TRBJ2-5; D perhaps matches TRBD2 (5 bases). The germline V and J ends were trimmed by 3 bases and 4 bases, with 9 bases remaining between them. CDR3 length: 13 residues. Germline-derived CDR1 and CDR2 are KGHSH and LQKENI. CDR3: CASSPGAVETQYF. The CDR3, as DNA: TGTGCCAGCTCACCGGGAGCGGTAGAGACCCAGTACTTC.